Listed here is a single T cell receptor beta chain. This clonotype was picked up a small number of times. What this receptor recognizes is not known. Base qualities are missing; no much larger clone stands one base away. Sequencing was carried out with an Illumina HiSeq 2500. TCR beta libraries were prepared by quantitative 5'-RACE with molecular barcodes. The original pipeline was this. Disease-linked TCR variants were identified with a new computational method built on a probabilistic model of VDJ rearrangement. In-frame beta chains were kept once TCRdb had trimmed the public reads at Q25 with fastp and called clones with MiXCR. Identical CDR3 protein sequences are pooled into one entry, listed with their most common genes and DNA. TCRdb, not the original authors, processed these V and J calls. The sample table shows some 250,000 distinct CDR3 sequences, and 20% to 30% are seen once. The ten biggest clones cover 0.61% of the sample.

This record belongs to a study of CD8 T cells in ankylosing spondylitis (dated by TCRdb to 2015 to 2018). Turning to the overall study: The study profiled T cell receptor beta repertoires in healthy donors and ankylosing spondylitis patients to find disease-linked TCR variants. In total, the full study cohort was made up of approximately 99 healthy donors and more than 20 ankylosing spondylitis patients. Peripheral blood samples were taken, and synovial fluid was additionally collected from ankylosing spondylitis patients. General study outcomes and caveats: A TCR beta motif made up of several highly homologous amino acid variants appeared to be characteristic of blood from ankylosing spondylitis patients. Some motif variants were previously reported in synovial fluid and blood of reactive arthritis patients, suggesting common disease-initiation mechanisms. According to the report, matched synovial fluid samples from ankylosing spondylitis patients were significantly enriched for the disease-linked clones. In peripheral blood, the disease-linked clones were found at relatively low frequencies and had a CD8+ phenotype.

Measured from the cysteine to the phenylalanine, the CDR3 is 13 residues long. Just the 39-base CDR3 DNA is kept, in frame starting at base 1. V loses 4 bases, J loses 0 bases, and the germline ends lie 8 bases apart. The germline V gene (reference sequence) specifies DFQATT as CDR1 and SNEGSKA as CDR2. Sample: blood, either unsorted or a sorted T cell fraction (not recorded which). The sequence came from a male donor with ankylosing spondylitis or in good health (not recorded which). The chain links TRBV20-1 with TRBJ2-3; the D segment cannot be called with confidence. CDR3 protein: CSAIRPSTDTQYF. The DNA reads as follows: TGCAGTGCTATAAGACCTAGCACAGATACGCAGTATTTT.